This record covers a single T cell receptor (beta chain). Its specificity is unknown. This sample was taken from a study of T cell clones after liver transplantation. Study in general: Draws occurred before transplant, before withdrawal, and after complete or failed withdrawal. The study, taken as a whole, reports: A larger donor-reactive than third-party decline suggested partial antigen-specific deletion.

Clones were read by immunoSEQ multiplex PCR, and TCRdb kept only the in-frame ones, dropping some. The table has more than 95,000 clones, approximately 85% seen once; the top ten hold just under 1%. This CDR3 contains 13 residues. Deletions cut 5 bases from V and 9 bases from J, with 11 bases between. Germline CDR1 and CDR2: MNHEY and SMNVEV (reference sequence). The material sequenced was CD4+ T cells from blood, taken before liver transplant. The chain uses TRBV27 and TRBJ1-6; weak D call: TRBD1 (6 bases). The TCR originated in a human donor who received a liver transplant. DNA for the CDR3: TGTGCCAGCAGTCTGGGGGGGCGTTCACCCCTCCACTTT. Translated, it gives CASSLGGRSPLHF.